Listed here are 10 T cell receptor beta chains from one sample, sequenced in a study of shared clonotypes between healthy human individuals. Only in-frame clones appear in the TCRdb table, and some are missing; sequencing was by immunoSEQ multiplex PCR. The data show 950,000 to 1,200,000 clones, 70% to 80% seen once. Sequenced input: memory CD4+ T cells from PBMCs. Subset noted: CD45RA-negative fraction. The origin of the receptors is a man younger than 35 in good health. Some clones in this sample may be carry-over from other donors' samples.

The V gene is TRBV10-1, the J gene TRBJ2-1; 8 bases are a match to TRBD2. This CDR3 contains 15 residues. CDR1 is WNHNN and CDR2 is SYGVQD in the germline V gene (reference sequence). With V trimmed by 5 bases and J by 7 bases, 10 bases remained unmatched. The CDR3 DNA reads as TGCGCCAGCAGTTACGGAGGGACTAGAGGGAATGAGCAGTTCTTC. Translated, it gives CASSYGGTRGNEQFF.

This clone has more than one count but fewer than ten. It may be a read error: a sequence one base away is much more abundant. Within the sample, other DNA sequences also encode this same CDR3. The V call is TRBV2, the J call TRBJ1-1, with no clear D. CDR1 SNHLY and CDR2 FYNNEI come from the germline V gene. The CDR3 is made up of 11 amino acids. The CDR3: CASRENTEAFF. The CDR3 region has the DNA TGTGCCAGCAGGGAGAACACTGAGGCTTTCTTT.

This chain links TRBV19 with TRBJ1-1; a weak D match, TRBD1 (6 bases). Trimming shortened V by 4 bases and J by 2 bases, and 14 bases separated the two germline ends. The CDR3 runs to 15 residues. Per germline, CDR1 LNHDA and CDR2 SQIVND (reference sequence). As DNA, the CDR3 is TGTGCCAGTAGTACGGGGGCGAGACCTAACACTGAAGCTTTCTTT. This encodes CASSTGARPNTEAFF.

The J gene is TRBJ2-2, the V gene TRBV7-8; D might be TRBD2 (5 bases). V was cut by 5 bases and J by 1 base, with 14 bases left in between. The CDR3 is 16 residues long. CDR1 and CDR2 from the germline V gene are SGHVS and FQNEAQ. The CDR3 loop is CASSQGRRGNTGELFF. In nucleotides, the CDR3 is TGTGCCAGCAGCCAAGGGAGACGAGGGAACACCGGGGAGCTGTTTTTT.

V gene TRBV6-1 combines with J gene TRBJ2-5; 7 bases match TRBD1. The CDR3 consists of 14 residues. Losses at the gene ends were 10 bases for V and 3 bases for J; bases not matched to a gene: 11. CDR1 and CDR2 (germline): MNHNS, SASEGT. In DNA, the CDR3 is TGTGCCATTTCGAACAGGGGTTCGGAAGAGACCCAGTACTTC. The encoded protein is CAISNRGSEETQYF.

The chain combines TRBV5-1 with TRBJ1-1; no firm D call. V lost 0 bases, J lost 2 bases, and 8 bases lay in between. Per the germline V gene, CDR1 is SGHRS and CDR2 is YFSETQ. This CDR3 spans 14 amino acids. The CDR3 protein is CASSLASLNTEAFF. DNA of the CDR3: TGCGCCAGCAGCTTGGCCAGTTTAAACACTGAAGCTTTCTTT.

This clone was detected only once. The chain uses TRBV9 and TRBJ2-5; D unclear. The germline CDR1 and CDR2 sequences are SGDLS and YYNGEE. CDR3 length: 13 residues. V lost 2 bases, J lost 2 bases, and 7 bases lay in between. In DNA, the CDR3 is TGTGCCAGCAGCGTTTCCACACAAGAGACCCAGTACTTC. Amino acid sequence: CASSVSTQETQYF.

Notes on this clone: This same CDR3 is encoded by further DNA sequences in the sample. The V call is TRBV7-9, the J call TRBJ1-2, with D tentatively TRBD1 (5 bases). The CDR3 has 13 residues. CDR1 is SEHNR and CDR2 is FQNEAQ in the germline V gene (reference sequence). V lost 1 base, J lost 5 bases, and 8 bases lay in between. The CDR3 is CASSLDTGYGYTF. CDR3 bases: TGTGCCAGCAGCTTAGACACAGGATATGGCTACACCTTC. The whole variable domain, remainder taken from reference TRBV7-9 and TRBJ1-2, is DTGVSQNPRHKITKRGQNVTFRCDPISEHNRLYWYRQTLGQGPEFLTYFQNEAQLEKSRLLSDRFSAERPKGSFSTLEIQRTEQGDSAMYLCASSLDTGYGYTFGSGTRLTVV.

V usage is TRBV11-3 and J usage is TRBJ2-5; D unresolved. CDR3 length: 15 residues. Germline V gives CDR1 SGHNT, CDR2 YENEEA. Deletions cut 4 bases from V and 5 bases from J, with 17 bases between. This chain's CDR3 is CASSSGIARVETQYF. The CDR3 DNA follows: TGTGCCAGCAGCTCCGGCATAGCACGAGTGGAGACCCAGTACTTC.

This chain joins TRBV7-2 and TRBJ1-2; no firm D call. The germline V gene encodes CDR1 SGHTA and CDR2 FQGNSA. This CDR3 has 12 amino acids. Trimming removed 4 bases from V and 8 bases from J, with 11 bases in between. The CDR3 region has the DNA TGTGCCAGCAGCTGGGAGGGTTGGGGCTACACCTTC. Translation: CASSWEGWGYTF.